This T cell receptor (beta chain) derives from a study of blood T cell repertoires in COVID-19. Study background: Spain, Italy and the United States supplied samples that represented acute and convalescent COVID-19.

Method: immunoSEQ multiplex PCR; TCRdb's copy keeps in-frame clones and lacks some. The repertoire holds 300,000 to 400,000 clones, with around 90% as singletons. V was pared by 10 bases and J by 2 bases, with 15 bases between. This CDR3 comprises 14 residues. Germline values: CDR1 ENHRY, CDR2 SYGVKD. Sample: peripheral blood. V usage is TRBV10-3 and J usage is TRBJ1-3; the D gene is possibly TRBD1 (6 bases). The TCR sequence derives from a woman in her 30s with COVID-19, enrolled during active disease. The CDR3 loop is CATKQGLAGNTIYF. CDR3 DNA sequence: TGTGCCACAAAACAGGGTTTGGCTGGAAACACCATATATTTT.